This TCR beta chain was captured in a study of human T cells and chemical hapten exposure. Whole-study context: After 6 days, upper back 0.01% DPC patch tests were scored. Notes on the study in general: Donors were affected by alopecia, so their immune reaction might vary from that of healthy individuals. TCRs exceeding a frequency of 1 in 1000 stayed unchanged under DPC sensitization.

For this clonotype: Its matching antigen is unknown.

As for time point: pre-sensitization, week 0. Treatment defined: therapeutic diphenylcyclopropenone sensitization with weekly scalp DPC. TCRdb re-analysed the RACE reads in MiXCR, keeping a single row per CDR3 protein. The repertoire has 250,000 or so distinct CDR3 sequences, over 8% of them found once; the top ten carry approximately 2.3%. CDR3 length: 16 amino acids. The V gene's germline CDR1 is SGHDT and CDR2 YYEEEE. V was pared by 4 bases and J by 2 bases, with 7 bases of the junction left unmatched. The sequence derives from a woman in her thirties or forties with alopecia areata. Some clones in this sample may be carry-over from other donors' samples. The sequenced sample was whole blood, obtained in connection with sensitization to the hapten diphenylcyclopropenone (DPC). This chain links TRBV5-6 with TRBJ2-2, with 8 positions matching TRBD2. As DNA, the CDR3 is TGTGCCAGCAGCCGGCGAGCGGGAGTAAACACCGGGGAGCTGTTTTTT. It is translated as CASSRRAGVNTGELFF.